This T cell receptor (beta chain) stems from a study of blood T cell repertoires in COVID-19. Whole-study context: Sample material is recorded as cDNA or gDNA derived from T cells, B-cell-depleted T cells, or PBMCs.

As handled by the study authors: Amplification with reference gene primers provided the estimates of nucleated cell counts. Libraries were prepared by immunoSEQ multiplex PCR; TCRdb keeps only in-frame clonotypes and omits some of them. The DNA was the basis for D and trimming; V, J and clone size are from that table. The data contain about 130,000 clones, approximately 81% of them singletons. V was trimmed by 1 base and J by 5 bases, leaving 11 bases between them. Germline CDR1 MGHRA, CDR2 YSYEKL. This CDR3 is 14 amino acids long. Sequenced: peripheral blood. The V call is TRBV4-1, the J call TRBJ1-1; D unclear. The sequence was collected from a woman aged 45-60 years with acute or convalescent COVID-19. The CDR3 loop is CASSQVGGGTEAFF. The CDR3 nucleotides read TGCGCCAGCAGCCAAGTAGGCGGAGGGACTGAAGCTTTCTTT.